This is a list of T cell receptor beta chains from one sample in a study of blood T cell repertoires in COVID-19. Here immunoSEQ multiplex PCR was the method, and the copy in TCRdb shows in-frame clones only, minus some. The data show under 250,000 clones, with about 91% seen just once and around 1.2% held by the top ten. The sample taken for sequencing was peripheral blood. Source of these receptors: a man aged 30 to 39 with acute or convalescent COVID-19. Both conserved end residues are part of each CDR3. The D gene is left open where the match is weak. Only part of the rows carry a size: once, few, many, or a class if the clone is expanded.

D: NA
size: few
V: TRBV4-1
J: TRBJ1-2
DNA: TGCGCCAGCAGCCAAGTGCCCGGGAAGAACTATGGCTACACCTTC
CDR3: CASSQVPGKNYGYTF

D: NA
size: NA
V: TRBV28
J: TRBJ2-1
DNA: TGTGCCAGCAGCGGGAGTTGGGGGGGCGTCAATGAGCAGTTCTTC
CDR3: CASSGSWGGVNEQFF

D: TRBD2
size: NA
V: TRBV6-5
J: TRBJ2-2
DNA: TGTGCCAGCACAAGCGGGGGTACCGGGGAGCTGTTTTTT
CDR3: CASTSGGTGELFF

D: TRBD2
size: NA
V: TRBV15
J: TRBJ2-7
DNA: TGTGCCACCAGCAGAGTCTCCTCTAGCGGGAGTAGTTACGAGCAGTACTTC
CDR3: CATSRVSSSGSSYEQYF

D: NA
size: NA
V: TRBV5-1
J: TRBJ1-3
DNA: TGCGCCAGCAGCTTGCCTGGACACTCTGGAAACACCATATATTTT
CDR3: CASSLPGHSGNTIYF

D: NA
size: NA
V: TRBV28
J: TRBJ1-2
DNA: TGTGCCAGCAGGGGCAACAACTATGGCTACACCTTC
CDR3: CASRGNNYGYTF

D: NA
size: NA
V: TRBV10-3
J: TRBJ1-2
DNA: TGTGCCATCAGAACAGTCGATACCAATCATGGCTACACCTTC
CDR3: CAIRTVDTNHGYTF

D: TRBD2
size: once
V: TRBV5-1
J: TRBJ2-7
DNA: TGCGCCAGCAGGCGGGAAAGCGGGGGGGAGCAGTACTTC
CDR3: CASRRESGGEQYF

D: TRBD2
size: few
V: TRBV10-1
J: TRBJ2-7
DNA: TGCGCCAGCAGTGAGGGACTAGCGGGACACGAGCAGTACTTC
CDR3: CASSEGLAGHEQYF

D: NA
size: NA
V: TRBV18
J: TRBJ2-3
DNA: TGTGCCAGCAAAACAACGGATACGCAGTATTTT
CDR3: CASKTTDTQYF

D: TRBD1
size: once
V: TRBV7-3
J: TRBJ1-2
DNA: TGTGCCAGCAGCTTAGAAAGAGGGGGCGCAGGCGGCTACACCTTC
CDR3: CASSLERGGAGGYTF

D: NA
size: NA
V: TRBV3-1/TRBV3-2
J: TRBJ2-1
DNA: TGTGCCAGCAGCCCGCGGGGGGACAGGGAGAACAATGAGCAGTTCTTC
CDR3: CASSPRGDRENNEQFF

D: TRBD1
size: few
V: TRBV5-1
J: TRBJ2-7
DNA: TGCGCCAGCAGCCCCGGGACAGGGGGCGTCTACGAGCAGTACTTC
CDR3: CASSPGTGGVYEQYF

D: TRBD1
size: NA
V: TRBV28
J: TRBJ1-2
DNA: TGTGCCAGCAGTGCAGGACAGGGAGCCTATGGCTACACCTTC
CDR3: CASSAGQGAYGYTF

D: TRBD1
size: NA
V: TRBV12-3/TRBV12-4
J: TRBJ2-5
DNA: TGTGCCAGCAGCCGACAGGGGGAAGAGACCCAGTACTTC
CDR3: CASSRQGEETQYF

D: NA
size: NA
V: TRBV9
J: TRBJ2-5
DNA: TGTGCCAGCAGCGTTAGTGCCTTGAGTAGAAAAGAGACCCAGTACTTC
CDR3: CASSVSALSRKETQYF

D: TRBD1
size: NA
V: TRBV6-1
J: TRBJ1-3
DNA: TGTGCCAGCAGTGTTCTTCGGACAGGGTCTGGAAACACCATATATTTT
CDR3: CASSVLRTGSGNTIYF

D: NA
size: NA
V: TRBV5-1
J: TRBJ2-7
DNA: TGCGCCAGCAGCGGAGGGGGCGCCCACGAGCAGTACTTC
CDR3: CASSGGGAHEQYF

D: NA
size: NA
V: TRBV21-1
J: TRBJ1-2
DNA: TGTGCCAGCAGGCACCACTGCGATCCCTACACCTTC
CDR3: CASRHHCDPYTF

D: NA
size: NA
V: TRBV19
J: TRBJ2-1
DNA: TGTGCCAGTAGGCGGGACCACTCCTACAATGAGCAGTTCTTC
CDR3: CASRRDHSYNEQFF

D: TRBD1
size: NA
V: TRBV10-1
J: TRBJ2-7
DNA: TGCGCCAGCCAGGACAGGGTGGGCGAGCAGTACTTC
CDR3: CASQDRVGEQYF

D: TRBD2
size: NA
V: TRBV27
J: TRBJ2-1
DNA: TGTGCCAGCAGTTTATACCGAGCGGGAGGGTGGAATGAGCAGTTCTTC
CDR3: CASSLYRAGGWNEQFF

D: NA
size: NA
V: TRBV11-1
J: TRBJ2-7
DNA: TGTGCCAGCAGCGGAGAGACACAGGGTTCCTACGAGCAGTACTTC
CDR3: CASSGETQGSYEQYF

D: NA
size: few
V: TRBV10-1
J: TRBJ2-2
DNA: TGCGCCAGCAGTGAGTCAATACGGACATCGAACACCGGGGAGCTGTTTTTT
CDR3: CASSESIRTSNTGELFF

D: NA
size: NA
V: TRBV27
J: TRBJ1-2
DNA: TGTGCCAGCAGTTTATTGGGGAGCCCTAACTATGGCTACACCTTC
CDR3: CASSLLGSPNYGYTF

D: TRBD1
size: NA
V: TRBV7-9
J: TRBJ2-7
DNA: TGTGCCAGCAGCCCACAGGGGGACGCCTACGAGCAGTACTTC
CDR3: CASSPQGDAYEQYF

D: TRBD2
size: NA
V: TRBV18
J: TRBJ2-2
DNA: TGTGCCAGCTCACTGGGACTAGCGGGCACCGGGGAGCTGTTTTTT
CDR3: CASSLGLAGTGELFF

D: NA
size: NA
V: TRBV6-6
J: TRBJ1-6
DNA: TGTGCCAGCAGTTGGGCTCAGAATTCACCCCTCCACTTT
CDR3: CASSWAQNSPLHF

D: TRBD2
size: NA
V: TRBV15
J: TRBJ2-3
DNA: TGTGCCACCAGCAGACCGGGACTAGAGGCGGGGGCGCAGTATTTT
CDR3: CATSRPGLEAGAQYF

D: NA
size: NA
V: TRBV28
J: TRBJ2-1
DNA: TGTGCCAGCGGCCATAAAGTTCAAGAGCAGTTCTTC
CDR3: CASGHKVQEQFF

D: TRBD1
size: NA
V: TRBV5-6
J: TRBJ2-7
DNA: TGTGCCAGCAGCTTGGCGGGGCAGGGGGCGAACGAGCAGTACTTC
CDR3: CASSLAGQGANEQYF

D: TRBD2
size: NA
V: TRBV24-1
J: TRBJ2-1
DNA: TGTGCCACCAGTGATCCTGGACTAGCGGGCTCCTACAATGAGCAGTTCTTC
CDR3: CATSDPGLAGSYNEQFF

D: NA
size: NA
V: TRBV9
J: TRBJ2-2
DNA: TGTGCCAGCAGCCCAGGTCCCGGGGAGCTGTTTTTT
CDR3: CASSPGPGELFF

D: TRBD1
size: NA
V: TRBV18
J: TRBJ1-4
DNA: TGTGCCAGCTCCGACAGGGGGATTGGAAATGAAAAACTGTTTTTT
CDR3: CASSDRGIGNEKLFF

D: TRBD1
size: NA
V: TRBV5-5
J: TRBJ2-3
DNA: TGTGCCAGCCCCGCACCGGGACAGCCGACAGATACGCAGTATTTT
CDR3: CASPAPGQPTDTQYF

D: NA
size: NA
V: TRBV7-2
J: TRBJ2-1
DNA: TGTGCCAGCAGCTTAGCGCGTCAGGGCCATGAGCAGTTCTTC
CDR3: CASSLARQGHEQFF

D: NA
size: NA
V: TRBV6-2/TRBV6-3
J: TRBJ1-1
DNA: TGTGCCAGCAGTTACTCCAGAACTGAAGCTTTCTTT
CDR3: CASSYSRTEAFF

D: TRBD2
size: NA
V: TRBV6-2/TRBV6-3
J: TRBJ2-7
DNA: TGTGCCAGCAGCGTAACGGGACTAGCGGGGAGCTCGCAGTACTTC
CDR3: CASSVTGLAGSSQYF

D: NA
size: NA
V: TRBV19
J: TRBJ1-5
DNA: TGTGCCAGTAGGAACCTCGGGGGGGGCAACAATCAGCCCCAGCATTTT
CDR3: CASRNLGGGNNQPQHF

D: TRBD1
size: NA
V: TRBV19
J: TRBJ1-5
DNA: TGTGCCAGTAGTACCGACAGGGTAGGGAAGCCCCAGCATTTT
CDR3: CASSTDRVGKPQHF

D: NA
size: NA
V: TRBV28
J: TRBJ2-5
DNA: TGTGCCAGCAGTTCGTGGGGGGGCGGGAAAGAGACCCAGTACTTC
CDR3: CASSSWGGGKETQYF

D: NA
size: NA
V: TRBV5-1
J: TRBJ2-2
DNA: TGCGCCAGCAGCCCAAAGCCCCCTTACACCGGGGAGCTGTTTTTT
CDR3: CASSPKPPYTGELFF

D: NA
size: once
V: TRBV18
J: TRBJ1-2
DNA: TGTGCCAGCTCACCGGGACAAGACTATGGCTACACCTTC
CDR3: CASSPGQDYGYTF

D: NA
size: once
V: TRBV28
J: TRBJ2-2
DNA: TGTGCCAGCAGTTTGGGGGGGCGGTACACCGGGGAGCTGTTTTTT
CDR3: CASSLGGRYTGELFF

D: NA
size: NA
V: TRBV19
J: TRBJ1-5
DNA: TGTGCCAGTAGTATAGCGTTAGAACCTCTAGAACGCATGGATCAGCCCCAGCATTTT
CDR3: CASSIALEPLERMDQPQHF

D: NA
size: once
V: TRBV7-6
J: TRBJ1-4
DNA: TGTGCCAGCAGCTTAGACAGGTCCCTTGAAAAACTGTTTTTT
CDR3: CASSLDRSLEKLFF

D: NA
size: NA
V: TRBV4-2
J: TRBJ1-3
DNA: TGTGCCAGCAGCCAATCAGGCCCGGCTGGTGGAAACACCATATATTTT
CDR3: CASSQSGPAGGNTIYF

D: TRBD2
size: NA
V: TRBV3-1/TRBV3-2
J: TRBJ2-4
DNA: TGTGCCAGCAGCCGACTAGCGGGGAGGCACAAAAACATTCAGTACTTC
CDR3: CASSRLAGRHKNIQYF

D: TRBD1
size: NA
V: TRBV7-8
J: TRBJ1-5
DNA: TGTGCCAGCAGCTTAGGACAGGGGTTGGGCAATCAGCCCCAGCATTTT
CDR3: CASSLGQGLGNQPQHF

D: TRBD1
size: NA
V: TRBV5-1
J: TRBJ1-1
DNA: TGCGCCAGCCATACAGGGGGCAACGCTGAAGCTTTCTTT
CDR3: CASHTGGNAEAFF

D: NA
size: NA
V: TRBV5-1
J: TRBJ2-7
DNA: TGCGCCAGCAGCTCCGATGGGACACAGCCCTCCTACGAGCAGTACTTC
CDR3: CASSSDGTQPSYEQYF

D: TRBD2
size: NA
V: TRBV7-9
J: TRBJ2-2
DNA: TGTGCCAGCAGCCAGAGGACTAGCGTGAACACCGGGGAGCTGTTTTTT
CDR3: CASSQRTSVNTGELFF

D: TRBD1
size: NA
V: TRBV6-5
J: TRBJ2-3
DNA: TGTGCCAGCACCAGACAGGGGACGAATACGCAGTATTTT
CDR3: CASTRQGTNTQYF

D: TRBD1
size: NA
V: TRBV28
J: TRBJ1-5
DNA: TGTGCCAGCAGAACAGGGGGGCAGCCCCAGCATTTT
CDR3: CASRTGGQPQHF

D: NA
size: NA
V: TRBV5-5
J: TRBJ1-1
DNA: TGTGCCAGCAGCTTGGGTTGGAGGGCGGGCACTGAAGCTTTCTTT
CDR3: CASSLGWRAGTEAFF

D: NA
size: NA
V: TRBV30
J: TRBJ1-4
DNA: TGTGCCTGGAGTGTAGGTGGGCGAGCCAATGAAAAACTGTTTTTT
CDR3: CAWSVGGRANEKLFF